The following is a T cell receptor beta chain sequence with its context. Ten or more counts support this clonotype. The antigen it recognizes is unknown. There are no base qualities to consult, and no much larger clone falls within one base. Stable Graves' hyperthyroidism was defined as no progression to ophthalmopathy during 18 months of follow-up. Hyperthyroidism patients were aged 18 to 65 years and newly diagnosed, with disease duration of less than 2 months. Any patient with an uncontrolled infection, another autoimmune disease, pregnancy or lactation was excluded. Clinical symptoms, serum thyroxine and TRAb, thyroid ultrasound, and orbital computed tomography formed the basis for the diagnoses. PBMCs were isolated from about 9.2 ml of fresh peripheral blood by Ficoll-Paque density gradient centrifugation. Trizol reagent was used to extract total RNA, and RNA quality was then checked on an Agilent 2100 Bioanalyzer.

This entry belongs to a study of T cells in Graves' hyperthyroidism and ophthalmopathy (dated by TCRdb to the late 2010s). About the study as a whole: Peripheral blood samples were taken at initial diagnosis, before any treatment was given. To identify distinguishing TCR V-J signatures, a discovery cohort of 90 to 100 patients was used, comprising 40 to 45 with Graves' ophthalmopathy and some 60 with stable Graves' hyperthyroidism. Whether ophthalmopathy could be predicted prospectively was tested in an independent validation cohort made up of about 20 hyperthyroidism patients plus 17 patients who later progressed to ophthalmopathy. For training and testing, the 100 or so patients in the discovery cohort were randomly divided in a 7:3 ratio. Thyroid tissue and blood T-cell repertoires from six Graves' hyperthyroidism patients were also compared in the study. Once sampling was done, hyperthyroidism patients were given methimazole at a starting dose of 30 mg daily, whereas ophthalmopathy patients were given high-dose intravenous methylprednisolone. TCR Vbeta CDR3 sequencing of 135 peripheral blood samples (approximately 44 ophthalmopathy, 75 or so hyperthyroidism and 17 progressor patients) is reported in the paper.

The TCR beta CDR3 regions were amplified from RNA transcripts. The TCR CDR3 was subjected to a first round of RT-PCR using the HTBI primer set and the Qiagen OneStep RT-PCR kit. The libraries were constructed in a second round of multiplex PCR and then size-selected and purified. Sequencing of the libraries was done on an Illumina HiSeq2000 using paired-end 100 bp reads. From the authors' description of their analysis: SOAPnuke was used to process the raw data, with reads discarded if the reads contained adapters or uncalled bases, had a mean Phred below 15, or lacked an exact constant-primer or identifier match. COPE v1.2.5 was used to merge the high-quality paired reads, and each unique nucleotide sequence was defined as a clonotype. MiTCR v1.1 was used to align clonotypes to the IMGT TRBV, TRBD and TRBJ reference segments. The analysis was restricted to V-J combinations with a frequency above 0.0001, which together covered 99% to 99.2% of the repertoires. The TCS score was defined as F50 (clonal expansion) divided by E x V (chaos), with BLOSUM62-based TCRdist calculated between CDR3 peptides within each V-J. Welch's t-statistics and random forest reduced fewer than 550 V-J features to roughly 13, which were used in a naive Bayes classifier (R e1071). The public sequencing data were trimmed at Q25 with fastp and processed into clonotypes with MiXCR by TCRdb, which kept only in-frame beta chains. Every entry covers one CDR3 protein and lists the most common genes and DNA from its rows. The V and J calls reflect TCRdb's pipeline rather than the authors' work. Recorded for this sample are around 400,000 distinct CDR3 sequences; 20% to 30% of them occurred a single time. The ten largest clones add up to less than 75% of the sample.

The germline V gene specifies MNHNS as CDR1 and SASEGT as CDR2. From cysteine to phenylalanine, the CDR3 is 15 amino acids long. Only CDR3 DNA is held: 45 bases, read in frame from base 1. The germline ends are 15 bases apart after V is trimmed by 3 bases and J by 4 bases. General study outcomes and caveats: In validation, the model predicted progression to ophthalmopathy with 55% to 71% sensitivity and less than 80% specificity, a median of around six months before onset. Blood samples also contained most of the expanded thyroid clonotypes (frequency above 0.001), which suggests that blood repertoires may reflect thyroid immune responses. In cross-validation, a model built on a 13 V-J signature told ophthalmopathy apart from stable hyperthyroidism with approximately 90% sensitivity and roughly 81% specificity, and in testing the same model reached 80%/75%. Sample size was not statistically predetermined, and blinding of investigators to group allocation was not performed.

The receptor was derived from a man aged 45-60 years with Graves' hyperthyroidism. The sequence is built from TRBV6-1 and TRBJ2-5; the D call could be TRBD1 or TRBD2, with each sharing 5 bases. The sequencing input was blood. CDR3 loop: CASSDWGTSPETQYF. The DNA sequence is TGTGCCAGCAGTGATTGGGGGACCTCTCCAGAGACCCAGTACTTC.